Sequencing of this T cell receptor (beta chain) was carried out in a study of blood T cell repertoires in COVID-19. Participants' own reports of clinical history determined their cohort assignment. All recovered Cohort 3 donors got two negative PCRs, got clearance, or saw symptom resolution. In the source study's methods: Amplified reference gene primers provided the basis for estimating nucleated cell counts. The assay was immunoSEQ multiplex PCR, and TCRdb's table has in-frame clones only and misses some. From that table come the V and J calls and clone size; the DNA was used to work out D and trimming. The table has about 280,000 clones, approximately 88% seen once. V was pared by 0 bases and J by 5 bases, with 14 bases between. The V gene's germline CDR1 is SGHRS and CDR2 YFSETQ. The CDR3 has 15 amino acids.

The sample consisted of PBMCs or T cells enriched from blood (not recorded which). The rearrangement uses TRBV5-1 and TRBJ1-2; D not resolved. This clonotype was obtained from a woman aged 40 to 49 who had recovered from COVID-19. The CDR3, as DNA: TGCGCCAGCAGCTTGGAAGGGAGTTTTGTATATGGCTACACCTTC. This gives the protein CASSLEGSFVYGYTF.